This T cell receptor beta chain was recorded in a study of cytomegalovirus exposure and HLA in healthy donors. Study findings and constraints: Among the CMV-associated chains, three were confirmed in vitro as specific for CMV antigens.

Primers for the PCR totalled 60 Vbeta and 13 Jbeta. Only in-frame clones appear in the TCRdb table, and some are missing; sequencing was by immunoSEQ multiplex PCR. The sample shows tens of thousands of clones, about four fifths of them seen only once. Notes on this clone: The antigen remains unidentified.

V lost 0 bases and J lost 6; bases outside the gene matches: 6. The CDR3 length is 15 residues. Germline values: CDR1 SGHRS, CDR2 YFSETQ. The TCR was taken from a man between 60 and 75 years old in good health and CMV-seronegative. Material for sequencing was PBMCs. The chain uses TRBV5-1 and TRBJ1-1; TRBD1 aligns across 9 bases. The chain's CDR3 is CASSLGQGETAEAFF. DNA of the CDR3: TGCGCCAGCAGCTTGGGACAGGGGGAGACGGCTGAAGCTTTCTTT.